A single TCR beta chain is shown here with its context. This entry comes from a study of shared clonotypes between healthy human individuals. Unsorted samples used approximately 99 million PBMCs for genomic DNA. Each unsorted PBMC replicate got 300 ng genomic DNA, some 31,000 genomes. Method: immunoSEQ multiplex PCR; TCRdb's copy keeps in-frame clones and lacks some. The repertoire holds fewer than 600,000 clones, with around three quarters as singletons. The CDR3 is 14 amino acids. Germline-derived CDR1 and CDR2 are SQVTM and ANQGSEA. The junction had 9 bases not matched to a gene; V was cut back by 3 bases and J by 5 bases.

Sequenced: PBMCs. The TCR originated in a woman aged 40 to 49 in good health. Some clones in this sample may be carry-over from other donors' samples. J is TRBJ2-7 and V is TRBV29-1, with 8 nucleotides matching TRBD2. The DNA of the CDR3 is TGCAGCGTTGATGGGGCCGGGGGGGGCCACGAGCAGTACTTC. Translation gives CSVDGAGGGHEQYF.